This TCR beta chain was captured by sequencing in a study of Graves' ophthalmopathy and Graves' hyperthyroidism. This clonotype appeared many times. The CDR3 runs to 13 residues. Germline CDR1 and CDR2: MNHEY and SVGAGI. Between the trimmed V and J ends, which lost 2 bases and 6 bases, there was a span of 10 bases. Amplification from RNA transcripts yielded the TCR beta CDR3 regions. An initial RT-PCR round employing HTBI primers preceded a second-round multiplex PCR. A single record per CDR3 protein comes from TCRdb applying MiXCR to the multiplex PCR reads. The sample has about 620,000 distinct CDR3 sequences; about 24% are singletons.

This sequence joins TRBV6-5 and TRBJ2-5, with a tentative D call TRBD2 (5 bases). Sequenced sample: peripheral blood. The TCR comes from a woman younger than 35 with stable Graves' hyperthyroidism. Some clones in this sample may be carry-over from other donors' samples. The CDR3 DNA follows: TGTGCCAGCAGTTACGGACTTGACAAGACCCAGTACTTC. This translates into CASSYGLDKTQYF.